The present TCR beta chain was sequenced within a study of blood T cell repertoires in COVID-19. Study-wide background: Samples representing acute and convalescent COVID-19 were sourced from the United States, Italy and Spain. The cDNA or gDNA used as material had been derived from T cells, B-cell-depleted T cells, or PBMCs.

Per the original methods: Counts of nucleated cells, estimated from reference gene primer amplification, were obtained. TCRdb's table, derived via immunoSEQ multiplex PCR, lists solely in-frame clones and lacks some. That table is the source of V, J and clone size, and D and trimming were worked out from the DNA. The sample includes some 70,000 clones, around 87% of them seen just once. This CDR3 contains 14 residues. V was clipped by 0 bases and J by 5 bases, with 11 bases between them. The germline gives CDR1 SGHAT, CDR2 FQNNGV. V and J are TRBV11-2 and TRBJ2-7, with D tentatively TRBD1 (5 bases). The sample comprised peripheral blood. This TCR derives from a man over 45 with active COVID-19. The CDR3 DNA follows: TGTGCCAGCAGCTTAGAAGCAGGGTGGAACGAGCAGTACTTC. As protein: CASSLEAGWNEQYF.